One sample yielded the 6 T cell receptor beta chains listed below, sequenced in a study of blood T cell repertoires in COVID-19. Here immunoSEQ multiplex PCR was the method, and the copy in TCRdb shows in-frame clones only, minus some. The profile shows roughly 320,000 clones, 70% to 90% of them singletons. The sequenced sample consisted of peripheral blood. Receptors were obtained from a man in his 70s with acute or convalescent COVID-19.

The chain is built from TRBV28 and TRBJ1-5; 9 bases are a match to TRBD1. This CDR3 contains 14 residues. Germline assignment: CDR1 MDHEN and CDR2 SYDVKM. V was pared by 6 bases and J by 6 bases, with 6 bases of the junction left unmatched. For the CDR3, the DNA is TGTGCCAGCAGGCTCGGGACAGGGCCTCAGCCCCAGCATTTT. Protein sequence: CASRLGTGPQPQHF.

DNA of the CDR3: TGCAGCGTTGAGGGTCGGGGGGCGCCTGCCCAAGCTTTCTTT. It encodes CSVEGRGAPAQAFF. The chain links TRBV29-1 to TRBJ1-1; TRBD1 is a possible D gene (6 bases). This CDR3 has 14 residues. The V gene's germline CDR1 is SQVTM and CDR2 ANQGSEA. V was trimmed by 3 bases and J by 9 bases, leaving 20 bases between them.

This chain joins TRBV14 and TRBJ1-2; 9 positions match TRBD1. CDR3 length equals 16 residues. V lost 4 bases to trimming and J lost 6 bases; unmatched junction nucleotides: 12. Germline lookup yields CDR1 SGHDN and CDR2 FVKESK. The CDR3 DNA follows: TGTGCCAGCAGCCTATCTGGGGACAGGGTCAATCATGGCTACACCTTC. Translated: CASSLSGDRVNHGYTF.

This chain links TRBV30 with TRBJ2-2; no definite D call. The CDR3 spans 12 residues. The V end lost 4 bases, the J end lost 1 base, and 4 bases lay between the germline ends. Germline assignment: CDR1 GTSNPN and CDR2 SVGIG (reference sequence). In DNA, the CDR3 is TGTGCCTGGAACTGGAACACCGGGGAGCTGTTTTTT. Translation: CAWNWNTGELFF. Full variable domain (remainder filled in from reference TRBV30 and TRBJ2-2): SQTIHQWPATLVQPVGSPLSLECTVEGTSNPNLYWYRQAAGRGLQLLFYSVGIGQISSEVPQNLSASRPQDRQFILSSKKLLLSDSGFYLCAWNWNTGELFFGEGSRLTVL.

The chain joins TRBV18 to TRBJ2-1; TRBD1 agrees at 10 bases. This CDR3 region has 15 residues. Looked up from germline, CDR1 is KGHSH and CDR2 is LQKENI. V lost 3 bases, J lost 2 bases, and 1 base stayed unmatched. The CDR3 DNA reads TGTGCCAGCTCACCCGGGACAGGGGCCTACAATGAGCAGTTCTTC. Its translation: CASSPGTGAYNEQFF.

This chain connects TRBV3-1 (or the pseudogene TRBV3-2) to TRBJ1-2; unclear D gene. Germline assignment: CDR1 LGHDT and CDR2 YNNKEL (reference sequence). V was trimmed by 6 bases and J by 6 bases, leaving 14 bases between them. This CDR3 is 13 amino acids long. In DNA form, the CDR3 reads TGTGCCAGCAGTGCTCTAGTGGGTAATGGCTACACCTTC. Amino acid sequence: CASSALVGNGYTF.